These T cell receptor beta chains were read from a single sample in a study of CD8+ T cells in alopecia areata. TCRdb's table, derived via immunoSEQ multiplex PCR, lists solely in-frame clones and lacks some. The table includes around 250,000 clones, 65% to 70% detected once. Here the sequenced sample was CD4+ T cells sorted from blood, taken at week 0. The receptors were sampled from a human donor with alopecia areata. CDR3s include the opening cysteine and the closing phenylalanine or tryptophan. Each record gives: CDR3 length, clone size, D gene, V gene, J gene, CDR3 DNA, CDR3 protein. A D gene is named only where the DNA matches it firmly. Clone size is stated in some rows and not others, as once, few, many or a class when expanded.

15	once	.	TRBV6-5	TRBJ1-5	TGTGCCAGCAGTCCAGGAGACAGTAGCAATCAGCCCCAGCATTTT	CASSPGDSSNQPQHF
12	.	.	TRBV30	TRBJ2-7	TGTGCCTCCCGCCAACGGGGTTACGAGCAGTACTTC	CASRQRGYEQYF
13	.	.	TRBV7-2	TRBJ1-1	TGTGCCAGCAGCTGGACAGCGAACACTGAAGCTTTCTTT	CASSWTANTEAFF
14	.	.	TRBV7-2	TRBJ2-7	TGTGCCAGCAGCTTAGCGCGAGGGGGATACGAGCAGTACTTC	CASSLARGGYEQYF
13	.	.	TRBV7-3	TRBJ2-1	TGTGCCAGCAGCCCAAGGTCAGGGGCGGAACAGTTCTTC	CASSPRSGAEQFF
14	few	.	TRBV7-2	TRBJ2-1	TGTGCCAGCAAAGGACTTCCCAACGACAATGAGCAGTTCTTC	CASKGLPNDNEQFF
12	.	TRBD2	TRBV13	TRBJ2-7	TGTGCCAGTGGGACTACCTCCTACGAGCAGTACTTC	CASGTTSYEQYF
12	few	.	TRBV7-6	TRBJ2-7	TGTGCCAGCAGCGCCGACCGGTACGAGCAGTACTTC	CASSADRYEQYF
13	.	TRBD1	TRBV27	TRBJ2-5	TGTGCCAGCAGCCGCGACAGGGGTGAGACCCAGTACTTC	CASSRDRGETQYF
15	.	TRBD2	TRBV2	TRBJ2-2	TGTGCCAGCAGCGGACTAGCGGGGGGTACCGGGGAGCTGTTTTTT	CASSGLAGGTGELFF
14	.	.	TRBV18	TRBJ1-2	TGTGCCAGCTCACCGAAGGGCAGTAACTATGGCTACACCTTC	CASSPKGSNYGYTF
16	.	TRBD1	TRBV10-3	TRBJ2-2	TGTGCCATCAGAGCAGGGAGACAGGGGAACACCGGGGAGCTGTTTTTT	CAIRAGRQGNTGELFF
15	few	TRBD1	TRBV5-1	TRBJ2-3	TGCGCCAGCAGGGACCGGACAGGGCGGACAGATACGCAGTATTTT	CASRDRTGRTDTQYF
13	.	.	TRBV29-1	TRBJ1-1	TGCAGCGTTGGTAAAGGATTGGGCACTGAAGCTTTCTTT	CSVGKGLGTEAFF
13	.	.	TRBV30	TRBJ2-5	TGTGCCTGGAGTGAGGGTTGGAGAGAGACCCAGTACTTC	CAWSEGWRETQYF
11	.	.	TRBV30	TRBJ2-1	TGTGCCTGGAGTGATGTCAATGAGCGGTTCTTC	CAWSDVNERFF
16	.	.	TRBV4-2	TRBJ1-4	TGTGCCAGCAGCCAAGAGCCTGGGGCTATTAGGGAAAAACTGTTTTTT	CASSQEPGAIREKLFF
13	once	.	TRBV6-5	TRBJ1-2	TGTGCCAGCAGTTCCTTGGGACACTATGGCTACACCTTC	CASSSLGHYGYTF
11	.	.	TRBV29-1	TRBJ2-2	TGCAGCGTAGCGGACAGCGGGGAGCTGTTTTTT	CSVADSGELFF
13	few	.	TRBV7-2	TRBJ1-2	TGTGCCAGCAGCCCAGGGCAGGGACGGGGCTACACCTTC	CASSPGQGRGYTF
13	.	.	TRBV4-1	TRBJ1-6	TGCGCCAGCAGCCAAGATCGTTTGTCACCCCTCCACTTT	CASSQDRLSPLHF
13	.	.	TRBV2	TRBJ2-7	TGTGCCAGCAGTGTAGTAGAGCACGGGACGGGGTCCTTC	CASSVVEHGTGSF
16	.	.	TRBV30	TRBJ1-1	TGTGCCTGGAGTCCGGGGGGCCCACCGCTCAACACTGAAGCTTTCTTT	CAWSPGGPPLNTEAFF
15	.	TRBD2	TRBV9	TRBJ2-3	TGTGCCAGCAGCGTAGGAACTAGCGGGGCCGCTACGCAGTATTTT	CASSVGTSGAATQYF
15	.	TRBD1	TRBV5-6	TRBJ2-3	TGTGCCAGCCTGACCGGGACAGGGGGCGCAGATACGCAGTATTTT	CASLTGTGGADTQYF
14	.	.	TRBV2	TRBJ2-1	TGTGCCAGCAGCGTACAGGGCTCCTACAATGAGCAGTTCTTC	CASSVQGSYNEQFF
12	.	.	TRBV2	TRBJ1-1	TGTGCCAGCAGTGGTATGGATGCTGAAGCTTTCTTT	CASSGMDAEAFF
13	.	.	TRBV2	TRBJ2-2	TGTGCCAGCAGTGAATGGGGGCCCGGGGAGCTGTTTTTT	CASSEWGPGELFF
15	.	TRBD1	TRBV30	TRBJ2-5	TGTGCCTGGAGACCCGGACAGGGACGCCAAGAGACCCAGTACTTC	CAWRPGQGRQETQYF
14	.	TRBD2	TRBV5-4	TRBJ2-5	TGTGCCAGCAGCCCCGGACTAGTCCAAGAGACCCAGTACTTC	CASSPGLVQETQYF
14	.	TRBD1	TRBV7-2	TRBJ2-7	TGTGCCAGCAGCTTCTTGACAGGGTCCTACGAGCAGTACTTC	CASSFLTGSYEQYF
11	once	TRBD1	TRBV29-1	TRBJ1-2	TGCAGCGACTTACAGGGGACTGGCTACACCTTC	CSDLQGTGYTF
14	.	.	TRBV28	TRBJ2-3	TGTGCCAGCAGTTTGGTGGGCTTTGGGGATACGCAGTATTTT	CASSLVGFGDTQYF
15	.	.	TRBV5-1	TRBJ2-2	TGCGCCAGCAGCTCAGACTCAGGTCCAACCGGGGAGCTGTTTTTT	CASSSDSGPTGELFF
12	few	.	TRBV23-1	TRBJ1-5	TGCGCCAGCAGCCACCTGTCCCAGCCCCAGCATTTT	CASSHLSQPQHF
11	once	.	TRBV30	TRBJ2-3	TGTGCCTGGGGTTCGGGAGATACGCAGTATTTT	CAWGSGDTQYF
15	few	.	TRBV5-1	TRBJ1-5	TGCGCCAGCAGCTTGGCCCCAGAACGCAATCAGCCCCAGCATTTT	CASSLAPERNQPQHF
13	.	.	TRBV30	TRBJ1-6	TGTGCCTGGACCGACAGCCGTTTATCACCCCTCCACTTT	CAWTDSRLSPLHF
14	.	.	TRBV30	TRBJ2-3	TGTGCCTGGAGTGTGGGGGTAGGGACAGATACGCAGTATTTT	CAWSVGVGTDTQYF
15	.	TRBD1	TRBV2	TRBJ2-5	TGTGCCAGCAGCGCGGGACAGGCGAGGGGAGAGACCCAGTACTTC	CASSAGQARGETQYF
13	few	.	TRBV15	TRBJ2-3	TGTGCCACCAGCAGACAGATCACAGATACGCAGTATTTT	CATSRQITDTQYF
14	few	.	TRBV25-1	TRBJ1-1	TGTGCCAGCTCCTGGGGAGGAATGGGCACTGAAGCTTTCTTT	CASSWGGMGTEAFF
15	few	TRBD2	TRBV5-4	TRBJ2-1	TGTGCCAGCAGCTTTCAGCGGGGGTTTTACAATGAGCAGTTCTTC	CASSFQRGFYNEQFF
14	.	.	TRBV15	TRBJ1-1	TGTGCCACCAGCAGCTTACAGGGCCCCGAGGGGGCTTTCTTT	CATSSLQGPEGAFF
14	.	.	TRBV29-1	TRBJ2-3	TGCAGCGTTGAAGTAGGGAGGAGCGCAGATACGCAGTATTTT	CSVEVGRSADTQYF
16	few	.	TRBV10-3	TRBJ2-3	TGTGCCATCAGTGAGTCGGTGGGGCCGTCCACAGATACGCAGTATTTT	CAISESVGPSTDTQYF
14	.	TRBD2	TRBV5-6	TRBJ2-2	TGTGCCAGCAGCCTGGGACTAGCCACCGGGGAGCTGTTTTTT	CASSLGLATGELFF
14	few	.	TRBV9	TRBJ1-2	TGTGCCAGCAGCCCCGGGATAGCTAACTATGGCTACACCTTC	CASSPGIANYGYTF
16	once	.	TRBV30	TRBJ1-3	TGTGCCGGGGGCCGGCATTCGTTGTACTCTGGAAACACCATATATTTT	CAGGRHSLYSGNTIYF
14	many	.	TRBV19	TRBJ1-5	TGTGCCAGTAGTATCCAGGGGAGCAATCAGCCCCAGCATTTT	CASSIQGSNQPQHF
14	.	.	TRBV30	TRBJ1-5	TGTGCCTGGAGTGTAGTGGGAGGGAATCAGCCCCAGCATTTT	CAWSVVGGNQPQHF
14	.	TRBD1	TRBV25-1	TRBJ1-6	TGTGCCAGCAGTGGGGACAGGGGGGACTCACCCCTCCACTTT	CASSGDRGDSPLHF